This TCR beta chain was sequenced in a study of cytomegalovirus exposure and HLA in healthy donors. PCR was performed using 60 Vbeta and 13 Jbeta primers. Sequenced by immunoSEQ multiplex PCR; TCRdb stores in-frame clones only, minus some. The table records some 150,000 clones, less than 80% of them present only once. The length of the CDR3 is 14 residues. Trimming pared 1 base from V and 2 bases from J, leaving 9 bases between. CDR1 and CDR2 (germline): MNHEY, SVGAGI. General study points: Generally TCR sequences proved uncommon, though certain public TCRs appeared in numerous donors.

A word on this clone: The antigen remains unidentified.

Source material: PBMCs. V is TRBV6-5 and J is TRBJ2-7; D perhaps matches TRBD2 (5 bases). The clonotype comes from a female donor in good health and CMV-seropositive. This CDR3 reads CASSYLSGAYEQYF. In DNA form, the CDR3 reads TGTGCCAGCAGTTACTTGAGCGGCGCCTACGAGCAGTACTTC.